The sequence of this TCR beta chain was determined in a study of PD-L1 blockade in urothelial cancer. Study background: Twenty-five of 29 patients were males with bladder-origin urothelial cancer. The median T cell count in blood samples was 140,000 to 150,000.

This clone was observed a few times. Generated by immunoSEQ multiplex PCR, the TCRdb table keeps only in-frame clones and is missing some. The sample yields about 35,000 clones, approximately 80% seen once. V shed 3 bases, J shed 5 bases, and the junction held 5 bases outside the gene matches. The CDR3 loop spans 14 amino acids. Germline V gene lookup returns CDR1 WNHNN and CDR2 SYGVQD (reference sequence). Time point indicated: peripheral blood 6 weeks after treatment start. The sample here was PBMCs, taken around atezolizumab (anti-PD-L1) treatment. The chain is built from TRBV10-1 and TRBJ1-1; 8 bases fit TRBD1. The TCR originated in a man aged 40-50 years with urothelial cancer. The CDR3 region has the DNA TGCGCCAGCAGTGAAGGGACAGGAGGGACTGAAGCTTTCTTT. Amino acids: CASSEGTGGTEAFF.